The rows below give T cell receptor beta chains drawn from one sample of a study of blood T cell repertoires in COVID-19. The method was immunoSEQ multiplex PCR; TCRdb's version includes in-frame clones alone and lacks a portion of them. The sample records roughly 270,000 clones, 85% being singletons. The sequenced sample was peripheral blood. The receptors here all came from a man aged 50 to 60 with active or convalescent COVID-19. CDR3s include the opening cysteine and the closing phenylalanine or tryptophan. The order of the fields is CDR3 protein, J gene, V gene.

CDR3aa: CASSQGAGPYGYTF
j_gene: TRBJ1-2
v_gene: TRBV4-3

CDR3aa: CSVALAPSTDTQYF
j_gene: TRBJ2-3
v_gene: TRBV29-1

CDR3aa: CASSPGLAGRVEEQFF
j_gene: TRBJ2-1
v_gene: TRBV5-1

CDR3aa: CASSLVSGSLSYEQYF
j_gene: TRBJ2-7
v_gene: TRBV5-6

CDR3aa: CASSQDVRIYGYTF
j_gene: TRBJ1-2
v_gene: TRBV3-1/TRBV3-2

CDR3aa: CASSYTTERVGAFF
j_gene: TRBJ1-1
v_gene: TRBV6-5

CDR3aa: CASSAEYNEQFF
j_gene: TRBJ2-1
v_gene: TRBV6-2/TRBV6-3

CDR3aa: CASSPRTSGELTDTQYF
j_gene: TRBJ2-3
v_gene: TRBV7-2

CDR3aa: CASSQLTYNEQFF
j_gene: TRBJ2-1
v_gene: TRBV14

CDR3aa: CASSIDLGNRGGYTF
j_gene: TRBJ1-2
v_gene: TRBV19

CDR3aa: CSVSSGVNQPQHF
j_gene: TRBJ1-5
v_gene: TRBV29-1

CDR3aa: CASSFGGSWADNTDTQYF
j_gene: TRBJ2-3
v_gene: TRBV5-6

CDR3aa: CASTVLTSGSRELFF
j_gene: TRBJ2-2
v_gene: TRBV7-9

CDR3aa: CASSVGLAGNQPQHF
j_gene: TRBJ1-5
v_gene: TRBV2

CDR3aa: CASSRSGPSTEAFF
j_gene: TRBJ1-1
v_gene: TRBV5-5